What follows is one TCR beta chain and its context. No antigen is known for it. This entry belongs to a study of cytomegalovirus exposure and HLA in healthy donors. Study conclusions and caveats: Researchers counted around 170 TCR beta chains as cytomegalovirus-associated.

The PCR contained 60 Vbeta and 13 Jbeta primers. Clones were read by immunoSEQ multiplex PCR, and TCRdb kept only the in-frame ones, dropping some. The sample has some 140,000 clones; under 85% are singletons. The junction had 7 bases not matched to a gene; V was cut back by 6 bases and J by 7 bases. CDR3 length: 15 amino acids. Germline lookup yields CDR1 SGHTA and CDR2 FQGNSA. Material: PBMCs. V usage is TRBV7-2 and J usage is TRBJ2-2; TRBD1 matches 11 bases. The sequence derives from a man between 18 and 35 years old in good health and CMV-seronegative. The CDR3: CASRPGQGAYGELFF. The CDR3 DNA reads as TGTGCCAGCAGACCTGGACAGGGGGCTTACGGGGAGCTGTTTTTT.